Listed below are T cell receptor beta chains from one sample, sequenced in a study of tumor-infiltrating lymphocytes in localized non-small cell lung cancer. Clones were sequenced by immunoSEQ multiplex PCR, and TCRdb holds only the in-frame ones, with some missing. This table has 25,000 to 30,000 clones, approximately 85% appearing once. The sequencing input was lung tumor tissue. The receptors shown here come from a human donor with non-small cell lung cancer. Each CDR3 is given with its conserved first and last residue. A D gene is named only where the DNA matches it firmly. Clone size is not always given. Where it is, it says once, few, many or a class for expanded clones.

TRBJ2-7	NA	TRBV7-8	few	CASSFPGGTSYEQYF	TGTGCCAGCAGCTTCCCAGGGGGGACCTCCTACGAGCAGTACTTC
TRBJ1-1	NA	TRBV5-6	NA	CASSLYGPNTEAFF	TGTGCCAGCAGCTTGTACGGGCCGAACACTGAAGCTTTCTTT
TRBJ1-5	TRBD1	TRBV4-1	few	CASSQAFGGQGNQPQHF	TGCGCCAGCAGCCAAGCTTTCGGTGGACAGGGCAATCAGCCCCAGCATTTT
TRBJ2-5	NA	TRBV9	NA	CASSVEPGTETQYF	TGTGCCAGCAGCGTAGAACCGGGCACAGAGACCCAGTACTTC
TRBJ1-1	NA	TRBV7-3	NA	CASSVQGNTEAFF	TGTGCCAGCAGCGTCCAGGGCAACACTGAAGCTTTCTTT
TRBJ1-1	TRBD1	TRBV7-9	NA	CASSDLQGRRTEAFF	TGTGCCAGCAGCGACCTACAGGGGCGCAGGACTGAAGCTTTCTTT
TRBJ2-1	TRBD2	TRBV10-3	NA	CAITPGLDNEQFF	TGTGCCATCACCCCGGGACTAGACAATGAGCAGTTCTTC
TRBJ1-5	NA	TRBV6-5	NA	CASASPNQPQHF	TGTGCCAGCGCCTCCCCCAATCAGCCCCAGCATTTT
TRBJ1-6	NA	TRBV19	NA	CASTPGRVNSPLHF	TGTGCCAGTACCCCAGGGAGGGTTAATTCACCCCTCCACTTT
TRBJ2-2	NA	TRBV27	NA	CASSLSGVHTGELFF	TGTGCCAGCAGTTTATCGGGAGTCCACACCGGGGAGCTGTTTTTT
TRBJ2-1	NA	TRBV5-1	NA	CASSLVSWQGSYNEQFF	TGCGCCAGCAGCTTGGTATCGTGGCAGGGCTCCTACAATGAGCAGTTCTTC
TRBJ2-5	NA	TRBV4-1	NA	CASSHPRGMQETQYF	TGCGCCAGCAGCCACCCCCGGGGGATGCAAGAGACCCAGTACTTC
TRBJ2-6	TRBD1	TRBV19	NA	CASSIPGQTSSGANVLTF	TGTGCCAGTAGTATTCCGGGACAGACAAGCTCTGGGGCCAACGTCCTGACTTTC
TRBJ1-1	NA	TRBV7-2	NA	CASSLALGREAFF	TGTGCCAGCAGCTTAGCTCTCGGCAGAGAAGCTTTCTTT
TRBJ2-7	NA	TRBV9	once	CASSVDSSRIYEQYF	TGTGCCAGCAGCGTAGATTCAAGCAGAATATACGAGCAGTACTTC
TRBJ2-7	NA	TRBV29-1	few	CSVEGSYEQYF	TGCAGCGTTGAAGGGTCCTACGAGCAGTACTTC
TRBJ2-7	NA	TRBV9	few	CASSPSVTFSYEQYF	TGTGCCAGCAGCCCTTCGGTGACATTCTCCTACGAGCAGTACTTC
TRBJ1-6	NA	TRBV9	NA	CASSSNNSPLHF	TGTGCCAGCAGTTCTAATAATTCACCCCTCCACTTT
TRBJ2-7	NA	TRBV7-2	NA	CASSPRWGGQGEQYF	TGTGCCAGCAGCCCCCGATGGGGGGGCCAGGGCGAGCAGTACTTC
TRBJ2-1	NA	TRBV19	NA	CASSIRGDSYNEQFF	TGTGCCAGTAGTATACGAGGAGACTCCTACAATGAGCAGTTCTTC
TRBJ1-5	NA	TRBV7-8	NA	CASSYDTRGNQPQHF	TGTGCCAGCAGCTACGACACTAGGGGCAATCAGCCCCAGCATTTT
TRBJ2-7	TRBD1	TRBV6-1	NA	CASSDRTGAPYEQYF	TGTGCCAGCAGTGATCGGACAGGGGCCCCCTACGAGCAGTACTTC
TRBJ1-5	NA	TRBV4-2	once	CASSQTVNQPQHF	TGTGCCAGCAGCCAGACAGTTAATCAGCCCCAGCATTTT
TRBJ2-1	TRBD1	TRBV7-2	few	CASRAGTGWNEQFF	TGTGCCAGCAGGGCCGGGACAGGGTGGAATGAGCAGTTCTTC
TRBJ1-1	NA	TRBV11-2	NA	CASSFEGRNTEAFF	TGTGCCAGCAGCTTCGAGGGGAGGAACACTGAAGCTTTCTTT
TRBJ2-5	NA	TRBV15	NA	CATSRGGGQETQYF	TGTGCCACCAGCAGAGGTGGGGGCCAAGAGACCCAGTACTTC
TRBJ1-3	NA	TRBV7-2	NA	CASSSDGRISGNTIYF	TGTGCCAGCAGCTCTGATGGACGGATCTCTGGAAACACCATATATTTT
TRBJ2-1	TRBD2	TRBV4-2	NA	CASSYGSGGNEQFF	TGTGCCAGCAGCTACGGCAGCGGGGGCAATGAGCAGTTCTTC
TRBJ2-7	NA	TRBV28	NA	CATTRSSYEQYF	TGTGCCACCACCAGGAGCTCCTACGAGCAGTACTTC
TRBJ2-7	TRBD1	TRBV7-8	NA	CASSRDRSGEQYF	TGTGCCAGCAGCCGGGACAGGTCAGGCGAGCAGTACTTC
TRBJ1-5	NA	TRBV4-3	NA	CASSQARRVQPQHF	TGCGCCAGCAGCCAAGCCCGCCGTGTGCAGCCCCAGCATTTT
TRBJ2-5	NA	TRBV5-1	NA	CASSYGFEGWETQYF	TGCGCCAGCAGCTATGGGTTCGAAGGGTGGGAGACCCAGTACTTC
TRBJ2-7	NA	TRBV9	few	CASSAGAVGGEQYF	TGTGCCAGCAGCGCAGGGGCGGTGGGGGGCGAGCAGTACTTC
TRBJ1-6	TRBD1	TRBV4-1	NA	CASSHLAPGQPSGGSPLHF	TGCGCCAGCAGCCACCTAGCTCCGGGACAGCCATCCGGGGGTTCACCCCTCCACTTT
TRBJ2-5	NA	TRBV10-3	NA	CATAEHGFETQYF	TGTGCCACAGCTGAACACGGATTCGAGACCCAGTACTTC
TRBJ2-7	TRBD2	TRBV15	NA	CATSRSTSGGSGEQYF	TGTGCCACCAGCAGATCAACTAGCGGGGGGTCTGGCGAGCAGTACTTC